The present T cell receptor beta chain was sequenced within a study of T cells in Graves' hyperthyroidism and ophthalmopathy. Study outcomes and limitations: Ophthalmopathy was separated from stable hyperthyroidism by a 13 V-J model. Before onset, ophthalmopathy was predicted by the model a median 6.5 months earlier.

TCR beta CDR3 regions were amplified from RNA transcripts. First-round RT-PCR of the TCR CDR3 relied on the HTBI primer set. Via MiXCR, TCRdb re-called the multiplex PCR reads, giving one row per CDR3 protein. Altogether 300,000 to 400,000 distinct CDR3 sequences are present, approximately 22% being singletons, with the ten largest covering 50%. Graves' hyperthyroidism qualified as stable when ophthalmopathy did not progress within 18 months. Patients were excluded because of uncontrolled infection, other autoimmune disease, pregnancy or lactation. With respect to this clonotype: The antigen remains unidentified.

Trimming took 5 bases from V and 2 from J; bases not matched to a gene: 8. This CDR3 is built from 15 residues. Germline CDR1 SGHTA, CDR2 FQGNSA. The clonotype comes from a woman aged 45-65 years with Graves' hyperthyroidism. This chain links TRBV7-2 with TRBJ1-2; TRBD1 matches 7 bases. Sequences were obtained from blood. CDR3 sequence: CASSPSETGNYGYTF. The DNA of the CDR3 is TGTGCCAGCAGCCCCTCCGAGACAGGGAACTATGGCTACACCTTC.